This T cell receptor (beta chain) was captured by sequencing in a study of blood T cell repertoires in COVID-19 (TCRdb year 2020). Regarding the research as a whole: Collaborator samples came from the United States, Italy and Spain and covered acute and convalescent phases of COVID-19. The material from the prospective study consisted of cDNA or gDNA derived from T cells, B-cell-depleted T cells, or PBMCs. The dataset comprised deeply sampled blood TCRbeta repertoires from subjects exposed to, actively infected with, or recovered from COVID-19. A freely available public database, intended as a resource for researchers studying the immune response to SARS-CoV-2, is where the repertoires were released. The samples were drawn from two sources: the first 160 participants of the ongoing ImmuneRACE study, and 1,000 to 1,500 subjects contributed by 6 global collaborators. Nearly every sample came with metadata listing a de-identified subject ID, COVID-19 status, age in years and sex. Where available, HLA class I and class II types were taken from metadata supplied by the sample provider and were not determined by assay-based typing. Overall results and qualifications from the work: How much clinical and demographic metadata was included differed by source and by participant, and the metadata was provided uncurated.

Whole blood was collected in K2EDTA tubes by collaborating institutions according to the institutions' own protocols. For TCRbeta analysis, collaborator samples were shipped as frozen whole blood, as isolated PBMCs, or as DNA extracted from either sample type. TCRbeta CDR3 regions were amplified from genomic DNA by means of the immunoSEQ Assay, a bias-controlled multiplex PCR. As for the original processing: The number of nucleated cells in each sample was estimated by amplification of reference gene primers within the assay. To quantify the absolute abundance of each unique TCRbeta CDR3 rearrangement, sequence reads were collapsed and filtered. For each sample, productive Simpson clonality was calculated by taking the square root of Simpson's diversity index across productive rearrangements. TCRdb's version of the immuneACCESS table is confined to in-frame rearrangements and falls short of the full clone set. An unresolved V gene accounts for under half of the shortfall where checked; the remainder is of unknown origin. D and trimming were read from the DNA, whereas the V and J calls and clone size are those reported in that table. Present in this sample are 150,000 to 180,000 clones, around 74% of which were seen just once. The leading ten clones occupy about 4% of the sample.

Comment on this clone: The target of this receptor is not known. There are no base qualities to consult, and no much larger clone falls within one base.

From its cysteine to its phenylalanine, the CDR3 spans 13 amino acids. Of all the DNA, just the CDR3 is kept, 39 bases in frame from base 1. The germline V gene gives CDR1 as SNHLY and CDR2 as FYNNEI. Trimming takes 6 bases from V and 5 bases from J, and the germline ends sit 8 bases apart. The TCR sequence derives from a woman of 80 years or more with acute or convalescent COVID-19. The sample was peripheral blood. The sequence joins TRBV2 to TRBJ1-6; the D segment cannot be called with confidence. CDR3 loop: CASRASHNSPLHF. The DNA reads as follows: TGTGCCAGCAGGGCTTCACATAATTCACCCCTCCACTTT.